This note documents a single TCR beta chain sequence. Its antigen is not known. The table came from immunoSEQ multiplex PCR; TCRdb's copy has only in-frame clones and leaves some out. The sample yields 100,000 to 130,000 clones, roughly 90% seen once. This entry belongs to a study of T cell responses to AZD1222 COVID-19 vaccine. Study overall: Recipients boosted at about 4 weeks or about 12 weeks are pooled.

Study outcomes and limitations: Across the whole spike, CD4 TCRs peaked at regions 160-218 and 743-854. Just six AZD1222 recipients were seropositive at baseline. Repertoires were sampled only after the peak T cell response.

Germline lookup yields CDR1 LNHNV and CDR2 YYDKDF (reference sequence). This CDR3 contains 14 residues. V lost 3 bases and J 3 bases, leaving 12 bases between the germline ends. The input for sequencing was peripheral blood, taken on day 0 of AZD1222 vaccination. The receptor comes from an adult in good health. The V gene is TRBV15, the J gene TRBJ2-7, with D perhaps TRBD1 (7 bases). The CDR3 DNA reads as TGTGCCACCAGCAGCTGGCGGGACAGCTACGAGCAGTACTTC. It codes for CATSSWRDSYEQYF. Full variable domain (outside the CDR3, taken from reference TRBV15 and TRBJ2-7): DAMVIQNPRYQVTQFGKPVTLSCSQTLNHNVMYWYQQKSSQAPKLLFHYYDKDFNNEADTPDNFQSRRPNTSFCFLDIRSPGLGDTAMYLCATSSWRDSYEQYFGPGTRLTVT.